These 9 T cell receptor beta chains were sequenced from one sample in a study of T cell responses to AZD1222 COVID-19 vaccine. Profiled with immunoSEQ multiplex PCR; TCRdb holds only in-frame clones, not every one. In the table there are about 130,000 clones, more than 75% of which are singletons. The material was peripheral blood, obtained on day 0 of AZD1222 vaccination. These receptor sequences come from an adult in good health.

The chain combines TRBV11-2 with TRBJ1-1; D remains ambiguous. This CDR3 contains 16 residues. Looked up from germline, CDR1 is SGHAT and CDR2 is FQNNGV. Deletions cut 0 bases from V and 1 base from J, with 12 bases between. The CDR3 here is CASSLDSPGQNTEAFF. The CDR3 DNA reads as TGTGCCAGCAGCTTAGATTCGCCCGGGCAGAACACTGAAGCTTTCTTT.

The J gene is TRBJ1-2, the V gene TRBV3-1 (or the pseudogene TRBV3-2); unclear D gene. The CDR3 has 15 residues. Germline CDR1 and CDR2: LGHDT and YNNKEL (reference sequence). The germline V and J ends were trimmed by 1 base and 4 bases, with 13 bases remaining between them. The CDR3 DNA follows: TGTGCCAGCAGCCAAGCTCGACTGGATGTCTATGGCTACACCTTC. This codes for CASSQARLDVYGYTF.

CDR3 sequence: CATSRAPRTGVISRYNEQFF. The CDR3 coding sequence is TGTGCCACCAGCAGAGCTCCAAGGACAGGGGTTATATCAAGGTACAATGAGCAGTTCTTC. V is TRBV15 and J is TRBJ2-1; TRBD1 aligns across 9 bases. From germline, CDR1 is LNHNV and CDR2 YYDKDF (reference sequence). The CDR3 consists of 20 residues. With 1 base clipped from V and 4 bases from J, the junction kept 17 bases outside the gene matches.

This chain joins TRBV19 and TRBJ1-6; the D is unclear. The V gene lost 3 bases and the J gene lost 5 bases, with 11 bases spanning the gap. Looked up from germline, CDR1 is LNHDA and CDR2 is SQIVND (reference sequence). The CDR3 has 15 residues. This chain's CDR3 is CASSIPRRDNSPLHF. In nucleotides, the CDR3 is TGTGCCAGTAGTATTCCTAGGAGGGATAATTCACCCCTCCACTTT.

J is TRBJ2-7 and V is TRBV4-1; D might be TRBD1 (5 bases). The germline gives CDR1 MGHRA, CDR2 YSYEKL. Deletions cut 3 bases from V and 0 bases from J, with 15 bases between. The CDR3 has 16 amino acids. CDR3 coding DNA: TGCGCCAGCAGCCACGCGGACACTGCAAGCTCCTACGAGCAGTACTTC. It codes for CASSHADTASSYEQYF.

The chain uses TRBV5-8 and TRBJ1-5; tentative D call: TRBD1 (5 bases). V lost 5 bases, J lost 10 bases, and 16 bases lay in between. CDR1 and CDR2 (germline): SGHTS, YDEGEE. This CDR3 has 13 amino acids. The CDR3 region is CASRTDSLTPQHF. The CDR3 nucleotides are TGTGCCAGCAGGACCGACAGTTTAACACCCCAGCATTTT.

V usage is TRBV7-9 and J usage is TRBJ2-1; D is unclear. The germline gives CDR1 SEHNR, CDR2 FQNEAQ (reference sequence). V lost 2 bases and J 9 bases, leaving 14 bases between the germline ends. CDR3 size: 14 residues. Here the CDR3 DNA reads TGTGCCAGCAGCTTATTAAAGACGGTCGGTGAGCAGTTCTTC. This translates into CASSLLKTVGEQFF.

The J gene is TRBJ1-6, the V gene TRBV14; D call uncertain. V lost 3 bases to trimming and J lost 1 base, with 13 bases between them. Germline loops: CDR1 SGHDN, CDR2 FVKESK. The CDR3 totals 17 residues. The CDR3 loop reads CASSQTPRVSYNSPLHF. The CDR3, as DNA: TGTGCCAGCAGCCAGACCCCTAGAGTTTCCTATAATTCACCCCTCCACTTT.

The chain carries TRBV6-5 and TRBJ2-7, with TRBD1 matching over 10 bases. CDR1 MNHEY and CDR2 SVGAGI come from the germline V gene. The CDR3 is made up of 15 amino acids. Trimming removed 2 bases from V and 0 bases from J; junction bases left unmatched: 1. In nucleotides, the CDR3 is TGTGCCAGCAGTTACCGGGACAGGGGCTCCTACGAGCAGTACTTC. Its protein is CASSYRDRGSYEQYF.